This T cell receptor beta chain was profiled in a study of blood T cell repertoires in COVID-19. Across the whole study: Samples of COVID-19 (acute and convalescent) were obtained from the United States, Italy and Spain.

While infection was still active, Seattle patients were enrolled and then followed longitudinally. The V end lost 8 bases, the J end lost 3 bases, and 13 bases lay between the germline ends. This CDR3 comprises 13 residues. In the original workflow: Reference gene primer amplification gave estimated nucleated cell counts. Generated by immunoSEQ multiplex PCR, the TCRdb table keeps only in-frame clones and is missing some. For V, J and clone size, that table is used; D and trimming come from the DNA. The sample lists 75,000 to 90,000 clones; around 80% were seen once. The sample consisted of peripheral blood. The chain uses TRBV12-3 or TRBV12-4 and TRBJ2-5, with D perhaps matching TRBD2 (5 bases). The TCR originated in a man between 60 and 75 years old with COVID-19, enrolled during active disease. For the CDR3, the DNA is TGTGCCAGCTCAGCGGTACTCAAAGAGACCCAGTACTTC. This encodes CASSAVLKETQYF.